The rows below give T cell receptor beta chains drawn from one sample of a study of blood T cell repertoires in COVID-19. Using immunoSEQ multiplex PCR, the repertoire was profiled, and TCRdb retains in-frame clones only, with some absent. Among fewer than 400,000 clones listed, around 82% were seen once. Sequencing used peripheral blood. The source is a man aged 25 to 45 with active or convalescent COVID-19. Each CDR3 is given without its conserved first and last residue. Fields, in order: J gene, V gene, CDR3 protein.

>TRBJ1-5|TRBV20-1
SASGGPLNQPQH
>TRBJ2-3|TRBV7-6
ASSLLRGTTDTQY
>TRBJ1-1|TRBV5-1
ASSRGTEAF
>TRBJ2-3|TRBV6-5
ASTSGGYTDTQY
>TRBJ2-1|TRBV5-1
ASSSEAFYYNEQF
>TRBJ2-1|TRBV4-3
ASSQESGSSYNEQF
>TRBJ1-5|TRBV19
ASSWRASNQPQH
>TRBJ1-4|TRBV5-1
ASSLGQVQEKLF
>TRBJ2-7|TRBV5-5
ASSPRQASSSYEQY
>TRBJ2-2|TRBV5-8
ASSSGGAVATGELF
>TRBJ2-3|TRBV28
ASGGGSTDTQY
>TRBJ1-1|TRBV5-6
ASSPTGVDTEAF
>TRBJ1-3|TRBV7-9
ASSLAVRVGNTIY
>TRBJ1-1|TRBV9
ASTIGGAMNTEAF
>TRBJ2-3|TRBV7-3
ASSMTGNADTQY
>TRBJ2-1|TRBV9
ASSVVSYQYNEQF
>TRBJ1-2|TRBV10-1
AGDRGDYGYT
>TRBJ2-3|TRBV4-2
ASSPRTSGSTDTQY
>TRBJ2-3|TRBV11-2
ASSLDGQDTDTQY
>TRBJ2-4|TRBV6-6
ASNDGGGGKNIQY
>TRBJ1-2|TRBV7-9
ASSPDSSHSYGYT
>TRBJ2-1|TRBV7-2
ASSLRGPETWAHNEQF